The clone carrying this T cell receptor (beta chain) has only a few counts. The CDR3 is made up of 14 amino acids. Unmatched junction bases numbered 5, after V lost 8 bases and J lost 4 bases. Per the germline V gene, CDR1 is SGHNT and CDR2 is YENEEA. This sample stems from a study of T cells in localized non-small cell lung cancer. The method was immunoSEQ multiplex PCR; TCRdb's version includes in-frame clones alone and lacks a portion of them. The sample consists of about a thousand clones, 15% to 20% of them appearing once. This clonotype was sampled from a female donor of 60 years or more with stage II squamous cell lung carcinoma. Sequencing used normal lung tissue next to the tumor, obtained before any cancer treatment. V gene TRBV11-3 combines with J gene TRBJ2-1; 10 nucleotides agree with TRBD1. CDR3 bases: TGTGCCAGCGAAACGGGACAGGGGTACAATGAGCAGTTCTTC. Protein product: CASETGQGYNEQFF.